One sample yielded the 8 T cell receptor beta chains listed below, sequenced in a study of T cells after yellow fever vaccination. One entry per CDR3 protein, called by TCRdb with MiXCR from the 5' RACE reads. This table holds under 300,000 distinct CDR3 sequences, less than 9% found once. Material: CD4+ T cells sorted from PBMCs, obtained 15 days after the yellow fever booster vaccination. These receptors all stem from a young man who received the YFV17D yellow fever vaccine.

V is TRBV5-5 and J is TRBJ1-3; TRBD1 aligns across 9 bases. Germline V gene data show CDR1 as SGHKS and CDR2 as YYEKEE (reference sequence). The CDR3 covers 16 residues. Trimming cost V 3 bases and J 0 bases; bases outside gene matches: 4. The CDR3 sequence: CASSWGQGNSGNTIYF. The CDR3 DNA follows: TGTGCCAGCAGCTGGGGACAGGGTAACTCTGGAAACACCATATATTTT.

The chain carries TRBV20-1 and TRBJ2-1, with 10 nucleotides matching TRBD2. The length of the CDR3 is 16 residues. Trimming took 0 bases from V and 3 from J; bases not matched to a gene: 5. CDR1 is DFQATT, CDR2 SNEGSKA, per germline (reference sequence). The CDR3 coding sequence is TGCAGTGCTAGAGAGAGCGGGAGGGGAGGCTACAATGAGCAGTTCTTC. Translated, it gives CSARESGRGGYNEQFF.

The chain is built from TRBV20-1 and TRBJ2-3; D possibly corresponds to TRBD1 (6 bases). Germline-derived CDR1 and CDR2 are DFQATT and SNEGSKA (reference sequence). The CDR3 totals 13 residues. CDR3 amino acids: CRANRENTDTQYF. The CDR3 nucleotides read TGCAGAGCGAACAGGGAGAACACAGATACGCAGTATTTT.

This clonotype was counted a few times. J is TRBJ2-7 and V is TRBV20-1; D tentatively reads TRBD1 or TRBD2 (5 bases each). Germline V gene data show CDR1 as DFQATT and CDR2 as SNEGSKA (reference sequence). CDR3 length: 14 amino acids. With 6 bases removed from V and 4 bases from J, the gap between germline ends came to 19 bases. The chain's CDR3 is CSARDSEGWYEQYF. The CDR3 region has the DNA TGCAGTGCCCGCGACTCAGAGGGGTGGTACGAGCAGTACTTC.

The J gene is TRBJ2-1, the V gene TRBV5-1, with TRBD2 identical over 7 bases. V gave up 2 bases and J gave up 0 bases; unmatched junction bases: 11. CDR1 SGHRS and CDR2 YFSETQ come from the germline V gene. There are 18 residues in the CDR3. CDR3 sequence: CASSFKLLGGSSYNEQFF. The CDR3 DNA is TGCGCCAGCAGCTTTAAATTGCTCGGGGGGAGCTCCTACAATGAGCAGTTCTTC.

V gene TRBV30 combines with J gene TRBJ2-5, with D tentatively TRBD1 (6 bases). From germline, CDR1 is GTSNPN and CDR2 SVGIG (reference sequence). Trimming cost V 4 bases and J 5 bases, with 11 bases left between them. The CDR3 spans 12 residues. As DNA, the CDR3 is TGTGCCTGGACAGGGGTTCGTGAGACCCAGTACTTC. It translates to CAWTGVRETQYF.

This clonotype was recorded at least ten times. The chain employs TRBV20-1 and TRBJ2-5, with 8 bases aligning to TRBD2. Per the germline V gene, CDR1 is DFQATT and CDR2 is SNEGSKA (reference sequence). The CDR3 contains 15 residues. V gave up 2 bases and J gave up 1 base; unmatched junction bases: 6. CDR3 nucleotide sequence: TGCAGTGCTAGAAAATTAGCGGGACCCCAAGAGACCCAGTACTTC. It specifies CSARKLAGPQETQYF.

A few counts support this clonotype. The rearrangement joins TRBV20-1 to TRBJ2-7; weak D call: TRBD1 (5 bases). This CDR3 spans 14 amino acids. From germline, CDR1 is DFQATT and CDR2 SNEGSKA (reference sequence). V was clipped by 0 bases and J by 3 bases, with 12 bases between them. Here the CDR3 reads CSARDLGRDYEQYF. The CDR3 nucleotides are TGCAGTGCTAGAGATCTAGGCAGGGACTACGAGCAGTACTTC.